Below, 31 T cell receptor beta chains from the same sample are listed, as sequenced in a study of T cell changes during pregnancy in multiple sclerosis. Assay: immunoSEQ multiplex PCR; the TCRdb copy retains only in-frame clones and omits some. The sample yields more than 65,000 clones, about 91% seen once. Source: peripheral blood, taken in the first trimester of pregnancy. The receptors originated from a female donor with multiple sclerosis, enrolled in a pregnancy study.

This clone was counted once. The chain combines TRBV5-5 with TRBJ2-5, with a weak D call TRBD1 (6 bases). V dropped 0 bases and J dropped 2 bases, with 8 bases sitting between them. This CDR3 comprises 14 residues. CDR1 and CDR2 (germline): SGHKS, YYEKEE (reference sequence). In DNA form, the CDR3 reads TGTGCCAGCAGCTTGGCCGGGACACAAGAGACCCAGTACTTC. Amino acid sequence: CASSLAGTQETQYF.

The chain couples TRBV9 to TRBJ2-1; no definite D call. This CDR3 is 14 amino acids long. Germline values: CDR1 SGDLS, CDR2 YYNGEE. V lost 4 bases to trimming and J lost 1 base, with 9 bases between them. CDR3 amino acids: CASSPGESYNEQFF. Written as DNA, the CDR3 is TGTGCCAGCAGCCCGGGTGAGTCCTACAATGAGCAGTTCTTC.

The V and J genes are TRBV27 and TRBJ1-1; the D is unclear. From germline, CDR1 is MNHEY and CDR2 SMNVEV (reference sequence). V was pared by 3 bases and J by 4 bases, with 15 bases between. The CDR3 covers 15 residues. The CDR3 is CASSFRGIGGTEAFF. As DNA, the CDR3 is TGTGCCAGCAGTTTTCGAGGGATTGGTGGCACTGAAGCTTTCTTT.

This chain connects TRBV7-2 to TRBJ2-4; D is possibly TRBD1 (6 bases). CDR1 is SGHTA and CDR2 is FQGNSA in the germline V gene. Trimming shortened V by 2 bases and J by 9 bases, and 11 bases separated the two germline ends. The CDR3 spans 13 residues. CDR3 residues: CASSLWGRGIQYF. The CDR3 DNA is TGTGCCAGCAGCTTATGGGGGCGAGGCATTCAGTACTTC.

This clone was counted a single time. The chain has TRBV5-8 and TRBJ1-1; no definite D call. The V end was cut by 4 bases, the J end by 1 base, with 11 bases between. Germline-derived CDR1 and CDR2 are SGHTS and YDEGEE. The length of the CDR3 is 14 residues. The CDR3 bases are TGTGCCAGCAGCCCCCCTACTGGGAACACTGAAGCTTTCTTT. Its translation: CASSPPTGNTEAFF.

The chain links TRBV5-1 to TRBJ1-5, with D perhaps matching TRBD1 (5 bases). CDR1 is SGHRS and CDR2 is YFSETQ in the germline V gene. This CDR3 has 14 residues. V was trimmed by 2 bases and J by 5 bases, leaving 11 bases between them. The CDR3 here is CASSLSGADQPQHF. CDR3 DNA: TGCGCCAGCAGCTTATCTGGGGCCGATCAGCCCCAGCATTTT. The complete variable domain, with remaining parts taken from reference TRBV5-1 and TRBJ1-5, reads KAGVTQTPRYLIKTRGQQVTLSCSPISGHRSVSWYQQTPGQGLQFLFEYFSETQRNKGNFPGRFSGRQFSNSRSEMNVSTLELGDSALYLCASSLSGADQPQHFGDGTRLSIL.

V is TRBV16 and J is TRBJ1-5; perhaps TRBD1 as D (6 bases). V was cut by 2 bases and J by 4 bases, with 15 bases left in between. In germline, CDR1 is KGHSY, CDR2 FQNENV. The length of the CDR3 is 16 residues. CDR3 in amino acids: CASSQNPRQVNQPQHF. CDR3 sequence (DNA): TGTGCCAGCAGCCAAAACCCTAGACAGGTTAATCAGCCCCAGCATTTT.

This chain links TRBV7-2 with TRBJ1-1; D gene uncertain. This CDR3 spans 12 amino acids. V was cut by 1 base and J by 10 bases, with 10 bases left in between. CDR1 is SGHTA and CDR2 is FQGNSA in the germline V gene. This chain's CDR3 is CASSLDWAGAFF. CDR3 coding DNA: TGTGCCAGCAGCTTAGACTGGGCCGGAGCTTTCTTT.

V usage is TRBV28 and J usage is TRBJ2-4; possible D gene TRBD1, 5 bases. The CDR3 covers 17 residues. The V gene's germline CDR1 is MDHEN and CDR2 SYDVKM. V was cut by 5 bases and J by 0 bases, with 17 bases left in between. CDR3 in amino acids: CASSQGRDSVAKNIQYF. The CDR3 nucleotides read TGTGCCAGCAGTCAGGGCCGAGATTCTGTAGCCAAAAACATTCAGTACTTC.

The chain carries TRBV19 and TRBJ2-5; TRBD1 aligns across 10 bases. The CDR3 sequence is 14 residues long. CDR1 is LNHDA, CDR2 SQIVND, per germline (reference sequence). V lost 6 bases and J lost 5; bases outside the gene matches: 6. CDR3 in DNA: TGTGCCAGTAGCGACAGGGGGCGAGGGGAGACCCAGTACTTC. Its translation: CASSDRGRGETQYF.

The rearrangement links TRBV5-1 to TRBJ1-2; D not resolved. Germline CDR1 and CDR2: SGHRS and YFSETQ. Between the trimmed V and J ends, which lost 0 bases and 0 bases, there was a span of 9 bases. There are 15 residues in the CDR3. The CDR3 spells CASSLGRGPNYGYTF. The DNA of the CDR3 is TGCGCCAGCAGCTTGGGTCGCGGGCCTAACTATGGCTACACCTTC.

V and J are TRBV5-1 and TRBJ1-5, with 10 bases identical to TRBD1. The CDR3 length is 14 residues. V lost 4 bases and J lost 7; bases outside the gene matches: 5. Germline V gives CDR1 SGHRS, CDR2 YFSETQ. The CDR3 nucleotides read TGCGCCAGCAGCGCGACAGGGGGCGAGCAGCCCCAGCATTTT. Protein: CASSATGGEQPQHF.

The chain recombines TRBV29-1 with TRBJ1-1, with D perhaps TRBD1 (5 bases). V was trimmed by 4 bases and J by 5 bases, leaving 11 bases between them. Germline assignment: CDR1 SQVTM and CDR2 ANQGSEA. The CDR3 runs to 12 residues. In DNA form, the CDR3 reads TGCAGCGTTGTTCCAGGGTGGACTGAAGCTTTCTTT. Its translation is CSVVPGWTEAFF.

J is TRBJ2-4 and V is TRBV15, with 11 bases matching TRBD2. Germline lookup yields CDR1 LNHNV and CDR2 YYDKDF (reference sequence). The CDR3 length is 16 residues. The V and J ends lost 3 bases and 8 bases, in that order; junction bases with no gene match: 9. CDR3 in amino acids: CATSRVSGGARDIQYF. The DNA for the CDR3 is TGTGCCACCAGCAGGGTTAGCGGGGGGGCCCGGGACATTCAGTACTTC.

The V and J genes are TRBV6-5 and TRBJ2-1, with TRBD2 matching over 10 bases. The germline V gene encodes CDR1 MNHEY and CDR2 SVGAGI. V was clipped by 6 bases and J by 5 bases; unmatched bases: 4. The CDR3 is made up of 14 amino acids. This CDR3 reads CASSLGLANNEQFF. CDR3 in DNA: TGTGCCAGCAGCCTGGGACTAGCGAACAATGAGCAGTTCTTC.

This CDR3 reads CASSYAGGSSYNEQFF. The CDR3, as DNA: TGTGCCAGCAGTTACGCCGGCGGGAGCTCCTACAATGAGCAGTTCTTC. This rearrangement joins TRBV6-5 to TRBJ2-1; TRBD2 matches 7 bases. This CDR3 has 16 residues. Germline V gene data show CDR1 as MNHEY and CDR2 as SVGAGI. V shed 2 bases and J 0 bases; nucleotides not matched to a gene: 4.

The J gene is TRBJ2-3, the V gene TRBV5-1, with 9 bases aligning to TRBD2. The CDR3 runs 16 residues. The ends lost 3 bases at V and 0 bases at J; junction bases unmatched: 5. Germline assignment: CDR1 SGHRS and CDR2 YFSETQ. The CDR3 loop is CASSSEREASTDTQYF. The CDR3 nucleotides read TGCGCCAGCAGCTCCGAGCGGGAGGCGAGCACAGATACGCAGTATTTT.

This chain joins TRBV6-1 and TRBJ1-3; D is perhaps TRBD1 (5 bases). Between the trimmed V and J ends, which lost 4 bases and 8 bases, there was a span of 15 bases. The CDR3 totals 14 residues. Looked up from germline, CDR1 is MNHNS and CDR2 is SASEGT. The CDR3 region has the DNA TGTGCCAGCAGTGCGGGACTGAGGGCGTACACCATATATTTT. This sequence encodes CASSAGLRAYTIYF.

The table lists this clone with a count of one. The gene calls are TRBV25-1 and TRBJ2-1; 16 bases are a match to TRBD2. This CDR3 is 15 amino acids long. V dropped 8 bases and J dropped 5; count of bases not matched to a gene: 3. Germline lookup yields CDR1 MGHDK and CDR2 SYGVNS. CDR3 sequence (DNA): TGTGCCAGCGGGGGACTAGCGGGAGGGAACAATGAGCAGTTCTTC. Its translation is CASGGLAGGNNEQFF.

This chain joins TRBV11-2 and TRBJ2-7; a weak D match, TRBD1 (6 bases). The CDR3 consists of 15 residues. V lost 0 bases to trimming and J lost 4 bases, with 13 bases between them. Germline V CDR1 and CDR2: SGHAT, FQNNGV. The DNA for the CDR3 is TGTGCCAGCAGCTTAGAACAGGGCGCTCCGTACGAGCAGTACTTC. This codes for CASSLEQGAPYEQYF.

The CDR3: CASSDPGRPQHF. The CDR3 DNA reads TGTGCCAGCAGTGACCCCGGGAGGCCCCAGCATTTT. The J gene is TRBJ1-5, the V gene TRBV27, with D unresolved. CDR3 size: 12 residues. V was shortened by 5 bases and J by 9 bases, with 11 bases between the two germline ends. Germline CDR1 MNHEY, CDR2 SMNVEV (reference sequence).

The chain recombines TRBV18 with TRBJ2-1; 7 bases map to TRBD1. The CDR3 loop spans 11 amino acids. Germline values: CDR1 KGHSH, CDR2 LQKENI. J was trimmed by 13 bases and V by 3 bases; bases with no gene match: 3. In nucleotides, the CDR3 is TGTGCCAGCTCACCCGGGGACAGACAGTTCTTC. Its translation: CASSPGDRQFF.

The chain links TRBV28 to TRBJ1-4; 7 bases map to TRBD1. Germline V gene lookup returns CDR1 MDHEN and CDR2 SYDVKM. This CDR3 comprises 17 residues. After removal of 6 bases from V and 7 bases from J, the junction contained 17 bases not matched to a gene. The CDR3 protein is CASSLALLRGRGEKLFF. CDR3 bases: TGTGCCAGCAGCCTGGCCCTACTGAGGGGGCGAGGTGAAAAACTGTTTTTT.

V and J are TRBV5-1 and TRBJ1-2; D is perhaps TRBD1 (6 bases). V lost 0 bases, J lost 10 bases, and 13 bases lay in between. This CDR3 has 13 residues. CDR1 and CDR2 (germline): SGHRS, YFSETQ. CDR3 sequence: CASSLDREIPYTF. The CDR3 DNA follows: TGCGCCAGCAGCTTGGACAGGGAAATTCCCTACACCTTC.

Only one count was recorded for this clone. The V gene is TRBV7-9, the J gene TRBJ2-5, with a weak D call TRBD2 (5 bases). The V and J ends lost 4 bases and 2 bases respectively, with 8 bases between them. Germline CDR1 and CDR2: SEHNR and FQNEAQ (reference sequence). The CDR3 contains 13 residues. The DNA of the CDR3 is TGTGCCAGCAGCTGGACTTCACAAGAGACCCAGTACTTC. This encodes CASSWTSQETQYF.

This clone was detected once. The genes are TRBV28 and TRBJ2-7, with TRBD2 matching 10 bases. V lost 10 bases and J lost 3; bases outside the gene matches: 3. Germline-derived CDR1 and CDR2 are MDHEN and SYDVKM. This CDR3 comprises 12 residues. The CDR3 reads CATSGSLYEQYF. The CDR3 nucleotides are TGTGCCACTAGCGGGAGTCTCTACGAGCAGTACTTC.

The V call is TRBV19, the J call TRBJ2-6; 7 bases map to TRBD1. This CDR3 spans 16 amino acids. V lost 8 bases and J lost 0; bases outside the gene matches: 7. CDR1 is LNHDA and CDR2 is SQIVND in the germline V gene (reference sequence). The CDR3 region has the DNA TGTGCCAGTTTAGGGCCAGGGGGCTCTGGGGCCAACGTCCTGACTTTC. It encodes CASLGPGGSGANVLTF. The whole variable domain, filled in from reference TRBV19 and TRBJ2-6, reads DGGITQSPKYLFRKEGQNVTLSCEQNLNHDAMYWYRQDPGQGLRLIYYSQIVNDFQKGDIAEGYSVSREKKESFPLTVTSAQKNPTAFYLCASLGPGGSGANVLTFGAGSRLTVL.

The rearrangement links TRBV5-1 to TRBJ2-7, with D perhaps TRBD1 (6 bases). V lost 0 bases to trimming and J lost 6 bases, with 10 bases between them. CDR1 is SGHRS and CDR2 is YFSETQ in the germline V gene. This CDR3 contains 13 residues. CDR3 coding DNA: TGCGCCAGCAGCTTGGTACAGGGCTCCGAGCAGTACTTC. Protein sequence: CASSLVQGSEQYF.

The chain couples TRBV19 to TRBJ2-5; D not certain. The germline V and J ends were trimmed by 5 bases and 0 bases, with 7 bases remaining between them. Germline V CDR1 and CDR2: LNHDA, SQIVND (reference sequence). The CDR3 sequence is 13 residues long. The CDR3 DNA is TGTGCCAGTAGTTCACAGTACCAAGAGACCCAGTACTTC. Translation gives CASSSQYQETQYF.

This clone was seen only once. The genes are TRBV2 and TRBJ1-5, with TRBD1 as a possible D gene (6 bases). Germline assignment: CDR1 SNHLY and CDR2 FYNNEI. Between the trimmed V and J ends, which lost 2 bases and 3 bases, there was a span of 17 bases. There are 17 residues in the CDR3. The DNA for the CDR3 is TGTGCCAGCAGTGAAAGGGGTTTGGGGGCAATCAATCAGCCCCAGCATTTT. Translated, it gives CASSERGLGAINQPQHF.

The rearrangement links TRBV7-8 to TRBJ2-1; 11 nucleotides match TRBD2. This CDR3 has 15 residues. Germline CDR1 reads SGHVS; CDR2 reads FQNEAQ. Germline trimming cut 6 bases from V and 8 bases from J; bases unmatched to any gene: 9. The CDR3 DNA reads TGTGCCAGCAGTCTAACTAGCGGGAGTACCTATGAGCAGTTCTTC. It is translated as CASSLTSGSTYEQFF.